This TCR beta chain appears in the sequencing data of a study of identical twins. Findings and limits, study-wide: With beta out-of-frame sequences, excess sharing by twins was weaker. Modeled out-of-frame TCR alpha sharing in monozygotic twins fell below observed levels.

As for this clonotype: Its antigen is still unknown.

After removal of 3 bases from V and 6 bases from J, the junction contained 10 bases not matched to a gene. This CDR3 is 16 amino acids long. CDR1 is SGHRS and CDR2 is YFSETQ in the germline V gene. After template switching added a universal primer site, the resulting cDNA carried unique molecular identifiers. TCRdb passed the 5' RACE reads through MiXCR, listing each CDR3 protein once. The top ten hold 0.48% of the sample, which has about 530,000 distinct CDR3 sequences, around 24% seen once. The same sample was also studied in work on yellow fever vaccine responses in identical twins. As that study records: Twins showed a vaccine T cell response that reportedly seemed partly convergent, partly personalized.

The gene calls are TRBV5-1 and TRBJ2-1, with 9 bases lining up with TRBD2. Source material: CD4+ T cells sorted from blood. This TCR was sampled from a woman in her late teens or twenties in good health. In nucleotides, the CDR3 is TGCGCCAGCAGCTCCTCTAGCGGGGCGAAAAGCAATGAGCAGTTCTTC. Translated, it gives CASSSSSGAKSNEQFF.